Following are 8 T cell receptor beta chains from one sample sequenced in a study of shared clonotypes between healthy human individuals. Data came from immunoSEQ multiplex PCR; TCRdb stores just in-frame clones and leaves some out. Here the sample spans about 1.1 million clones, approximately 77% being singletons. Sample: memory CD4+ T cells from PBMCs. The subset: CD45RA-negative fraction. These receptors were obtained from a man younger than 35 in good health. Some clones in this sample may be carry-over from other donors' samples.

The rearrangement uses TRBV28 and TRBJ1-2; a weak D match, TRBD1 (5 bases). V lost 4 bases to trimming and J lost 7 bases, with 16 bases between them. CDR3 length: 14 residues. Germline V gene data show CDR1 as MDHEN and CDR2 as SYDVKM. This chain's CDR3 is CASSSLRTGRGYTF. The CDR3 DNA reads TGTGCCAGCAGTTCTCTACGGACGGGACGTGGCTACACCTTC.

The genes are TRBV6-6 and TRBJ2-7; D gene ambiguous. The germline V gene encodes CDR1 MNHNY and CDR2 SVGAGI (reference sequence). This CDR3 is 16 amino acids long. V was cut by 0 bases and J by 0 bases, with 12 bases left in between. The CDR3 sequence is CASSYSSLLNSYEQYF. CDR3 DNA sequence: TGTGCCAGCAGTTACTCGAGTTTGCTGAACTCCTACGAGCAGTACTTC.

This chain connects TRBV10-3 to TRBJ2-1, with 7 nucleotides matching TRBD2. CDR3 length equals 15 residues. CDR1 ENHRY and CDR2 SYGVKD come from the germline V gene. Losses at the gene ends were 0 bases for V and 8 bases for J; bases not matched to a gene: 7. The CDR3 DNA sequence: TGTGCCATCAGTGAGTCCGCGGGAGCATACCATGAGCAGTTCTTC. Amino acids: CAISESAGAYHEQFF.

The J gene is TRBJ1-4, the V gene TRBV4-3; 8 nucleotides align to TRBD1. Germline CDR1 and CDR2: LGHNA and YSLEER. V shed 2 bases, J shed 5 bases, and the junction held 7 bases outside the gene matches. This CDR3 has 16 amino acids. The chain's CDR3 is CASSQTTGGGNEKLFF. Here the CDR3 DNA reads TGCGCCAGCAGCCAAACCACAGGGGGTGGGAATGAAAAACTGTTTTTT.

This clone was observed once. J is TRBJ2-7 and V is TRBV4-3; tentatively, D is TRBD1 or TRBD2 (6 bases each). Germline V CDR1 and CDR2: LGHNA, YSLEER. The germline V and J ends were trimmed by 4 bases and 6 bases, with 10 bases remaining between them. This CDR3 comprises 12 residues. The CDR3 nucleotides are TGCGCCAGCAGCCCAAAGGGGGGCGAGCAGTACTTC. Translating gives CASSPKGGEQYF.

The CDR3 DNA reads as TGTGCCATCCGGTCAGCCTTGAGTACAGATACGCAGTATTTT. It translates to CAIRSALSTDTQYF. The chain links TRBV28 to TRBJ2-3; no firm D call. Germline loops: CDR1 MDHEN, CDR2 SYDVKM. The CDR3 length is 14 residues. The V and J ends lost 10 bases and 3 bases respectively, with 17 bases between them.

A note on this clone: The sample has other DNA sequences that encode this CDR3 too. The chain couples TRBV7-2 to TRBJ1-2; no definite D call. Trimming removed 2 bases from V and 0 bases from J, with 4 bases in between. CDR3 length equals 13 residues. Germline V gene data show CDR1 as SGHTA and CDR2 as FQGNSA. CDR3 nucleotide sequence: TGTGCCAGCAGCTTACGGACTAACTATGGCTACACCTTC. Amino acid sequence: CASSLRTNYGYTF. Supplemented by reference TRBV7-2 and TRBJ1-2, the full variable domain reads GAGVSQSPSNKVTEKGKDVELRCDPISGHTALYWYRQSLGQGLEFLIYFQGNSAPDKSGLPSDRFSAERTGGSVSTLTIQRTQQEDSAVYLCASSLRTNYGYTFGSGTRLTVV.

This clone was found a few times. The rearrangement links TRBV19 to TRBJ2-1, with 9 bases aligning to TRBD1. The CDR3 runs 15 residues. V lost 5 bases and J lost 4; bases outside the gene matches: 6. Germline loops: CDR1 LNHDA, CDR2 SQIVND (reference sequence). CDR3 protein: CASSGGQGLYNEQFF. DNA for the CDR3: TGTGCCAGTAGTGGGGGACAGGGTCTTTACAATGAGCAGTTCTTC.